These T cell receptor beta chains were read from a single sample in a study of T cell responses to AZD1222 COVID-19 vaccine. Assay used: immunoSEQ multiplex PCR; TCRdb lists only in-frame clones, some missing. The sample has around 140,000 clones, 80% to 95% seen once. The material sequenced was peripheral blood, taken on day 0 of AZD1222 vaccination. The receptors shown here come from an adult in good health. CDR3s include the opening cysteine and the closing phenylalanine or tryptophan. D genes are given only for firm matches. Clone size is not always given. Where it is, it says once, few, many or a class for expanded clones.

V,size,J,D,DNA,CDR3
TRBV5-1,-,TRBJ2-5,TRBD2,TGCGCCAGCAGCCTTGGACTAGCGGGAGGGCCGGGGTTTGCAGAGACCCAGTACTTC,CASSLGLAGGPGFAETQYF
TRBV9,-,TRBJ1-4,TRBD1,TGTGCCAGCAGCCCGGGACAGGGGTACACTAATGAAAAACTGTTTTTT,CASSPGQGYTNEKLFF
TRBV30,-,TRBJ1-2,TRBD1,TGTGCCTGGAGACCCAAACGAACGGGGGCGGGAGGGGGCGACTATGGCTACACCTTC,CAWRPKRTGAGGGDYGYTF
TRBV6-1,-,TRBJ1-2,TRBD1,TGTGCCAGCAGTGATCAAAACAGGGGCGGCTACACCTTC,CASSDQNRGGYTF
TRBV5-6,-,TRBJ2-7,TRBD2,TGTGCCAGCAGCCCTAGCGGGAGTCTGTACGAGCAGTACTTC,CASSPSGSLYEQYF
TRBV4-1,-,TRBJ1-5,-,TGCGCCAGCAGCCCCTGGGAGGGCCCTCAGCCCCAGCATTTT,CASSPWEGPQPQHF
TRBV28,-,TRBJ1-2,-,TGTGCCAGCAGTAATCCGGGACAAGGCTACACCTTC,CASSNPGQGYTF
TRBV6-5,-,TRBJ2-5,-,TGTGCCAGCACCCTGGGGACTGTTCAAGAGACCCAGTACTTC,CASTLGTVQETQYF
TRBV10-1,-,TRBJ2-7,-,TGCGCCAGCAGTGAGTCGATACTAGGGGCGCAGTACTTC,CASSESILGAQYF
TRBV30,-,TRBJ1-2,-,TGTGCCTTTCTTTTGAAGCGGGGAGTCTATGGCTACACCTTC,CAFLLKRGVYGYTF
TRBV11-2,once,TRBJ2-1,-,TGTGCCAGCAGCCCGCAGGCAGGGGACTACAATGAGCAGTTCTTC,CASSPQAGDYNEQFF
TRBV5-1,-,TRBJ1-2,-,TGCGCCAGCAGCCGCTTCGGGTCGGCTGGGGATGGCTACACCTTC,CASSRFGSAGDGYTF
TRBV5-6,-,TRBJ2-7,-,TGTGCCAGCAGCTTGGGCAACTACGAGCAGTACTTC,CASSLGNYEQYF
TRBV5-1,-,TRBJ2-1,TRBD2,TGCGCCAGCAGCCGGCGGGAGGGCGCCGAGCAGTTCTTC,CASSRREGAEQFF
TRBV7-9,-,TRBJ1-2,-,TGTGCCAGCAGCTCCTACACCGAGATGGGCTACACCTTC,CASSSYTEMGYTF
TRBV7-8,-,TRBJ2-7,-,TGTGCCAGCAGCCCATCCCGACTAAATAGCTACGAGCAGTACTTC,CASSPSRLNSYEQYF
TRBV5-1,-,TRBJ1-4,TRBD1,TGCGCCAGCAGGACAGGGGTGGGGACTAATGAAAAACTGTTTTTT,CASRTGVGTNEKLFF
TRBV5-1,-,TRBJ1-1,TRBD1,TGCGCCAGCAGCTTCACAGGGGTCCCGAACACTGAAGCTTTCTTT,CASSFTGVPNTEAFF
TRBV19,-,TRBJ2-5,-,TGTGCCAGTAGTACAGGGCTCCAAGAGACCCAGTACTTC,CASSTGLQETQYF
TRBV30,-,TRBJ1-5,-,TGTGCCTGGAGTAGCGGGAATAGCAATCAGCCCCAGCATTTT,CAWSSGNSNQPQHF
TRBV5-1,-,TRBJ2-2,TRBD2,TGCGCCAGCAGAGGGCTAGCGGTGAACACCGGGGAGCTGTTTTTT,CASRGLAVNTGELFF
TRBV6-5,-,TRBJ2-2,-,TGTGCCAGCAGTTATGTGGGGGGCTTGGGTACCGGGGAGCTGTTTTTT,CASSYVGGLGTGELFF
TRBV6-6,-,TRBJ2-1,TRBD1,TGTGCCAGCAGTCCCCCGGGACAGAGCTCCTACAATGAGCAGTTCTTC,CASSPPGQSSYNEQFF
TRBV5-1,-,TRBJ1-1,-,TGCGCCAGCAGCTTGTGGGGTGAAGGCGCTGAAGCTTTCTTT,CASSLWGEGAEAFF
TRBV7-2,-,TRBJ1-3,-,TGTGCCAGCAGCTTAGGGGAGGCTGGAAACACCATATATTTT,CASSLGEAGNTIYF
TRBV24-1,-,TRBJ1-1,-,TGTGCCACCAGTGATGCACAGTTAAAAGGAGCTTTCTTT,CATSDAQLKGAFF
TRBV29-1,-,TRBJ2-1,TRBD2,TGCAGCGTGTCCCCGTCCGCTAGCGGGAGGTATTCACGCGAGCAGTTCTTC,CSVSPSASGRYSREQFF
TRBV7-2,-,TRBJ1-4,TRBD1,TGTGCCAGCAGTCGACAGGGGGCACCTAATGAAAAACTGTTTTTT,CASSRQGAPNEKLFF
TRBV3-1/TRBV3-2,-,TRBJ1-4,TRBD1,TGTGCCAGCAGCCCCAGGACAGGGGGCTCAACTAATGAAAAACTGTTTTTT,CASSPRTGGSTNEKLFF
TRBV19,-,TRBJ1-5,-,TGTGCCAGTCAATCCCATTACCCGGGGTGGGGCAATCAGCCCCAGCATTTT,CASQSHYPGWGNQPQHF
TRBV18,-,TRBJ2-2,TRBD2,TGTGCCAGCTCACCGGGGCGGGAGCGTGCCGGGGAGCTGTTTTTT,CASSPGRERAGELFF
TRBV3-1/TRBV3-2,-,TRBJ1-2,-,TGTGCCAGCAGCCAAGGAGCAGGGTTTTTAGACTATGGCTACACCTTC,CASSQGAGFLDYGYTF
TRBV13,once,TRBJ1-1,-,TGTGCCAGCAGCTTAGGCCACTTAATTTCGGGGGGAGGGGCTTTCTTT,CASSLGHLISGGGAFF
TRBV28,-,TRBJ1-5,-,TGTGCCAGCAGTTCCGTGGGGAGATTCAGGGGCAATCAGCCCCAGCATTTT,CASSSVGRFRGNQPQHF
TRBV3-1/TRBV3-2,-,TRBJ1-1,-,TGTGCCAGCAGCCAAGAAGGGGCATCCCCCGAAGCTTTCTTT,CASSQEGASPEAFF
TRBV27,-,TRBJ2-7,TRBD1,TGTGCCAGCAGTTTATCCTGGGACAGGGTACGCGAGCAGTACTTC,CASSLSWDRVREQYF
TRBV6-2/TRBV6-3,-,TRBJ2-7,TRBD1,TGTGCCAGCAGCGGGAGTGGGACAGGATCCTACGAGCAGTACTTC,CASSGSGTGSYEQYF
TRBV12-3/TRBV12-4,-,TRBJ1-1,-,TGTGCCAGCAGTTTCCGTTGGACTGAAGCTTTCTTT,CASSFRWTEAFF
TRBV13,-,TRBJ2-2,TRBD2,TGTGCCAGCAGCCTTCGAGTGCGGGGGTCCCCCGGGGAGCTGTTTTTT,CASSLRVRGSPGELFF
TRBV24-1,-,TRBJ1-6,-,TGTGCCACCAGTGCTGAAACCCAGACTTTGGGGAACGATAATTCACCCCTCCACTTT,CATSAETQTLGNDNSPLHF
TRBV7-2,-,TRBJ1-5,-,TGTGCCAGCAGCTGGGCGGTGGATCAGCCCCAGCATTTT,CASSWAVDQPQHF
TRBV15,-,TRBJ1-2,TRBD1,TGTGCCACCAGCAAGCTCAGGACAGGATGGGTTGGCTACACCTTC,CATSKLRTGWVGYTF
TRBV6-5,-,TRBJ2-7,-,TGTGCCAGCAGGTCCCAGGCGGGCTCCTACGAGCAGTACTTC,CASRSQAGSYEQYF